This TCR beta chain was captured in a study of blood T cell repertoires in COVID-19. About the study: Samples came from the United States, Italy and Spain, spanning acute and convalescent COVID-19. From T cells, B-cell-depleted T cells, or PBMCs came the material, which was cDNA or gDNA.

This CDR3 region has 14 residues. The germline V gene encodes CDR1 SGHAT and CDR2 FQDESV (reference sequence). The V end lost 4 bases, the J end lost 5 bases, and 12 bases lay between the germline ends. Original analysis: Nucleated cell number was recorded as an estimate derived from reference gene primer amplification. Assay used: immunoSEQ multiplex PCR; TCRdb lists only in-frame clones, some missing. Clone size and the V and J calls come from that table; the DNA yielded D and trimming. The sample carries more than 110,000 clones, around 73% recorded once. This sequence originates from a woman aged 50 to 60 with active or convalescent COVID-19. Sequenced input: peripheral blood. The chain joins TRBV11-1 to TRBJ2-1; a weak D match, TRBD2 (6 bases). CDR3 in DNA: TGTGCCAGCAGCTCCGCTGGCGGGGACAATGAGCAGTTCTTC. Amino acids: CASSSAGGDNEQFF. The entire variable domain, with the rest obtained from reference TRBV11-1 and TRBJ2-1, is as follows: EAEVAQSPRYKITEKSQAVAFWCDPISGHATLYWYRQILGQGPELLVQFQDESVVDDSQLPKDRFSAERLKGVDSTLKIQPAELGDSAMYLCASSSAGGDNEQFFGPGTRLTVL.